This entry is about one T cell receptor (beta chain). Its antigen is undetermined. Produced via immunoSEQ multiplex PCR; TCRdb's table is partial and in-frame only. The table shows tens of thousands of clones, with about 93% occurring only once. The sample belongs to a study of T cell clonotyping in hematopoietic cell transplantation. V lost 4 bases, J lost 3 bases, and 4 bases stayed unmatched. The CDR3 totals 14 residues. Germline lookup yields CDR1 SGHDT and CDR2 YYEEEE. Study-level findings and limits: Graft donor and pretransplant recipient Inverse Simpson Index values predicted broader posttransplant TCR diversity. After transplant, recipient diversity fell while pathologically expanded clonotypes grew through day 180.

Time point described: recipient sample about 28 days before transplant, after cytoreduction. Recipient blood drawn about 28 days pretransplant and days 30, 100, 180 after. Sample: peripheral blood mononuclear cells, taken before stem cell transplant. The chain recombines TRBV5-6 with TRBJ2-5; the match to TRBD1 covers 9 bases. This TCR came from a middle-aged man with acute myeloid leukemia. Some clones in this sample may be carry-over from other donors' samples. CDR3: CASSRGDREETQYF. CDR3 sequence (DNA): TGTGCCAGCAGCAGGGGGGACAGGGAAGAGACCCAGTACTTC. Full variable domain (remainder filled in from reference TRBV5-6 and TRBJ2-5): DAGVTQSPTHLIKTRGQQVTLRCSPKSGHDTVSWYQQALGQGPQFIFQYYEEEERQRGNFPDRFSGHQFPNYSSELNVNALLLGDSALYLCASSRGDREETQYFGPGTRLLVL.